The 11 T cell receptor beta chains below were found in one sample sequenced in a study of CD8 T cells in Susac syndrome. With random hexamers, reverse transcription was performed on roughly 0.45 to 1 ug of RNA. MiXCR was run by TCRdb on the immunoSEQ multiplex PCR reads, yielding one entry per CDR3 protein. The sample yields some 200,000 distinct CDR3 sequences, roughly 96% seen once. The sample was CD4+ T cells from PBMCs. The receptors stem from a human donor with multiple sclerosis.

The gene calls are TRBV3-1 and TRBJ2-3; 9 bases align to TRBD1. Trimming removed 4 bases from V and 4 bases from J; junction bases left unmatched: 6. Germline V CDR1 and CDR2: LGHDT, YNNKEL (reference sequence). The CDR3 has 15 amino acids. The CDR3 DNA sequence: TGTGCCAGCAGCCTGGGGGACAGGGATTCAGATACGCAGTATTTT. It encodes CASSLGDRDSDTQYF.

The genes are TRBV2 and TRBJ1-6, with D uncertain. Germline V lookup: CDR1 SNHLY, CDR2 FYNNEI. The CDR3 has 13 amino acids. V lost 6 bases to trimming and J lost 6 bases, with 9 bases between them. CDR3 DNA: TGTGCCAGCAGGAGGGTCGGTAATTCACCCCTCCACTTT. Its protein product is CASRRVGNSPLHF.

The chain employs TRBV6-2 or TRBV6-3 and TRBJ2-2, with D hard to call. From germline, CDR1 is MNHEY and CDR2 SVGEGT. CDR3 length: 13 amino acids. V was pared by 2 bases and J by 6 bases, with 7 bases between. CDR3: CASSYVSSGELFF. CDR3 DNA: TGTGCCAGCAGTTACGTATCCTCCGGGGAGCTGTTTTTT.

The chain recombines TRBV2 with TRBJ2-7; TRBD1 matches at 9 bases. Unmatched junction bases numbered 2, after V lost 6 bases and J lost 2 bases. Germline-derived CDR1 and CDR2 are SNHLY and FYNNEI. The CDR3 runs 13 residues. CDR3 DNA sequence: TGTGCCAGCAGCCGGGACAGGGCCTACGAGCAGTACTTC. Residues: CASSRDRAYEQYF.

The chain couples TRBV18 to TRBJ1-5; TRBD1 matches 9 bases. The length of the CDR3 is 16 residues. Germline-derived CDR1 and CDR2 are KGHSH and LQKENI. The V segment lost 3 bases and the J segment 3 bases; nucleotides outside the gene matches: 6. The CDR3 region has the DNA TGTGCCAGCTCACCGGGTGGACAGGGGATCAATCAGCCCCAGCATTTT. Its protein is CASSPGGQGINQPQHF.

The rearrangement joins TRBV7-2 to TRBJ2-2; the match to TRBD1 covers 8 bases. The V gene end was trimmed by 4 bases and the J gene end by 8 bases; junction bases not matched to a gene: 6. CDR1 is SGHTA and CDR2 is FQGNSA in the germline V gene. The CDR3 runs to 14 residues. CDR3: CASSSQGAPGELFF. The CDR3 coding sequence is TGTGCCAGCAGCTCCCAGGGGGCGCCTGGGGAGCTGTTTTTT.

The CDR3 spells CACQQGARGYTF. In DNA, the CDR3 is TGTGCCTGCCAACAGGGGGCTAGGGGCTACACCTTC. The chain joins TRBV30 to TRBJ1-2; the match to TRBD1 covers 9 bases. Looked up from germline, CDR1 is GTSNPN and CDR2 is SVGIG (reference sequence). CDR3 length equals 12 residues. The ends lost 6 bases at V and 8 bases at J; junction bases unmatched: 7.

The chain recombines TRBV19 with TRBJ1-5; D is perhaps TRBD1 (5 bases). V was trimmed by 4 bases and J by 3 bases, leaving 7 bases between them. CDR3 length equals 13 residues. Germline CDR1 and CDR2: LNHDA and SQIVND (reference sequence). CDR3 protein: CASSKTVNQPQHF. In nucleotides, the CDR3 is TGTGCCAGTAGTAAGACAGTCAATCAGCCCCAGCATTTT.

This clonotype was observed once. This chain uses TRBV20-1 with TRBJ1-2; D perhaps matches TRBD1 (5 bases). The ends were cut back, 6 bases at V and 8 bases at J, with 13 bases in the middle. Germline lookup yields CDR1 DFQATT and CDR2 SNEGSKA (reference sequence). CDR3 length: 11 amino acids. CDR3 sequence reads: CSAQGIGGYTF. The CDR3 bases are TGCAGTGCCCAGGGAATCGGCGGCTACACCTTC.

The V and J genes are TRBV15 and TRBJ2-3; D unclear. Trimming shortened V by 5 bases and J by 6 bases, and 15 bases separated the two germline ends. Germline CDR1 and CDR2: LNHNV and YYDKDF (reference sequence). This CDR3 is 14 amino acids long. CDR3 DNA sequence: TGTGCCACCAGCCGCGCCCTACAACTGGATACGCAGTATTTT. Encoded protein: CATSRALQLDTQYF.

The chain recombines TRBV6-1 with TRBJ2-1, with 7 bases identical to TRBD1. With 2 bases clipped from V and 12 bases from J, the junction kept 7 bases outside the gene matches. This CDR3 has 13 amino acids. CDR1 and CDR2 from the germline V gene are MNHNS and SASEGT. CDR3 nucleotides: TGTGCCAGCAGTGAAATACAGGGGATTGGGCAGTTCTTC. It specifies CASSEIQGIGQFF.